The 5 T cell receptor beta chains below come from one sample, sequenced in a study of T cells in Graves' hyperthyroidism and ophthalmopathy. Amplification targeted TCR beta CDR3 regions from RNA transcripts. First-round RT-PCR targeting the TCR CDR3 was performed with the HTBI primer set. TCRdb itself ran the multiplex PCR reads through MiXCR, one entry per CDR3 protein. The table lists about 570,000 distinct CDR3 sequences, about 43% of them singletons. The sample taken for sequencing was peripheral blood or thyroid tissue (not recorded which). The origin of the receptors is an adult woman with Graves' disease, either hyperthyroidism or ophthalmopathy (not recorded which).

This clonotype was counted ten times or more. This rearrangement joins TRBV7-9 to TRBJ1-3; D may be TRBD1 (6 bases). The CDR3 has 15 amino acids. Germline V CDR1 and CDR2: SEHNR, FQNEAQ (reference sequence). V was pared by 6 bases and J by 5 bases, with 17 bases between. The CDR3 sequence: CASRPRDIGRNTIYF. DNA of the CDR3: TGTGCCAGCAGACCGAGGGACATCGGAAGAAACACCATATATTTT.

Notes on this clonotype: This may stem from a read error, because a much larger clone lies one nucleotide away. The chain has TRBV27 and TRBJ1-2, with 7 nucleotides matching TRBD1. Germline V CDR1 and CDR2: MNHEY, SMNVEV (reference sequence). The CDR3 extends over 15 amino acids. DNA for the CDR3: TGTGCCAGCAGTCCAGGACAGGCCACGACGGATGGCTACGCCTTC. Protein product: CASSPGQATTDGYAF.

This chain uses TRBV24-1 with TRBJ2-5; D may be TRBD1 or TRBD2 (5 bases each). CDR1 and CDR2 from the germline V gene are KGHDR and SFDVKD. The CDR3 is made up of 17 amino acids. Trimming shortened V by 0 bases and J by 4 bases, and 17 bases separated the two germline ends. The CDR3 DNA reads TGTGCCACCAGTGATTTGCCGGCCGGGACGGACCGAGAGACCCAGTACTTC. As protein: CATSDLPAGTDRETQYF.

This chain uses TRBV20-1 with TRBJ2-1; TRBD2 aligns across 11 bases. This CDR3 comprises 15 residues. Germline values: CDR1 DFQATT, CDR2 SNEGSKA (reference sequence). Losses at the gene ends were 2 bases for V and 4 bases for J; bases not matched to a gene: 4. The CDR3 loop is CSARTSGSRYNEQFF. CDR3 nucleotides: TGCAGTGCTAGAACTAGCGGGAGTCGGTACAATGAGCAGTTCTTC.

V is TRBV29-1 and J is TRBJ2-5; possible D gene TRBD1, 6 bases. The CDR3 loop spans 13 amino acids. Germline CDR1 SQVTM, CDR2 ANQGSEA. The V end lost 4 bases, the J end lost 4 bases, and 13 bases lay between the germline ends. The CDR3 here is CSVGLTGGETQYF. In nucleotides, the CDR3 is TGCAGCGTTGGGTTGACAGGCGGAGAGACCCAGTACTTC.